This T cell receptor (beta chain) was recovered during a study of cytomegalovirus exposure and HLA in healthy donors (dated by TCRdb to 2016 to 2017). At the level of the whole study: The 666 repertoires of the first cohort and the 120 validation repertoires were produced on the same platform, according to a later analysis. The study aimed to test whether signatures of past pathogen exposure could be identified by cataloging public T cell receptors. Besides the first cohort of roughly 640 subjects, a separate validation cohort made up of over 100 different subjects was used. To predict cytomegalovirus infection status, the study combined high-throughput TCR immunosequencing, statistical association of individual TCRs with disease status, and machine learning. The full study reports these points: A few of the identified cytomegalovirus-associated TCR beta chains were confirmed in vitro to be specific for cytomegalovirus antigens. A later analysis found that TCRs clustered in the first cohort also tended to co-occur in the roughly 120 validation repertoires, with approximately 95% of cluster scores above 0. In the study, 150 to 200 TCR beta chains were listed as associated with cytomegalovirus. The authors suggested that the approach could potentially be generalized to other disease states and immunological phenotypes. Cytomegalovirus status was reported to be diagnosed by the classifier with high specificity and sensitivity in both the original and validation cohorts. Most TCR sequences were observed very rarely across donors, whereas some public TCRs were present in many individuals. A later analysis lacked HLA typing for the validation cohort, so it scored co-occurrence in that cohort across all 110 or so repertoires.

In the germline V gene, CDR1 corresponds to SNHLY and CDR2 to FYNNEI. The CDR3 spans 18 residues, from the cysteine through the phenylalanine. The sequence is cut down to CDR3 DNA, 54 bases in frame from base 1. Germline trimming amounts to 7 bases on V and 5 bases on J, with 14 as the count of junction bases outside the gene matches. As concerns this clone: Its specific antigen is unknown. One base away there is no much larger clone; base qualities are not given.

Donors formed part of the validation cohort, which comprised 120 subjects and was distinct from the first cohort of 666 subjects. Library generation was performed with the immunoSEQ multiplex PCR assay. In the paper's pipeline: A statistical classification framework was built to diagnose cytomegalovirus status from the catalog of TCR beta chain sequences. TCRdb obtained this table from immuneACCESS and retained in-frame rearrangements with V and J assigned. These tables miss some clones; where compared with another copy, unresolved V genes account for less than half of the shortfall, and the remainder is unexplained. The V and J calls and clone size are taken from that table; D and trimming were inferred from the DNA. This sample gives tens of thousands of clones in total; just under 85% of them show up just once. The top ten constitute less than 3% of the sample.

Here the chain combines TRBV2 and TRBJ2-5; TRBD2 matches 15 bases in the middle. This receptor was obtained from a man younger than 40 in good health and CMV-seronegative. Sequenced input: PBMCs. The sequence in DNA is TGTGCCAGCACCCCCGGTCGGACTAGCGGGGGGGCCGGGGAGACCCAGTACTTC. It translates as CASTPGRTSGGAGETQYF.